The subject of this entry is one T cell receptor beta chain. The antigen is undetermined. The CDR3 extends over 17 amino acids. Unmatched junction bases numbered 15, after V lost 7 bases and J lost 4 bases. Germline V gene sequence: CDR1 MNHEY, CDR2 SMNVEV (reference sequence). These data are taken from a study of OX40 agonist ivuxolimab in advanced cancers. Autoimmune disease history or systemic immunosuppression was exclusionary. Overall study findings and caveats: Doses of 0.1 to 3.0 mg/kg were accompanied by clonal expansion of CD4+ and CD8+ blood T cells by week 6. Researchers report that CD8+ T cells had, on average, more expanded clones than CD4+.

Profiled with immunoSEQ multiplex PCR; TCRdb holds only in-frame clones, not every one. This table has 65,000 to 100,000 clones, 88% appearing once. Sample: CD4+ or CD8+ T cells sorted from blood, taken in a trial of the OX40 agonist ivuxolimab. The TCR originated in an adult with an advanced solid tumor such as melanoma, head and neck, liver or kidney cancer. The rearrangement links TRBV27 to TRBJ2-2; 7 bases line up with TRBD1. CDR3 coding DNA: TGTGCCAGCACCCACAGACAGGGTAGGGTCGGCACCGGGGAGCTGTTTTTT. This encodes CASTHRQGRVGTGELFF.